This T cell receptor beta chain was recorded in a study of T cells after yellow fever vaccination. Study findings and constraints: Among all clonotypes, a small share was observed in both CD4 and CD8 compartments.

As regards this clonotype: Antigen specificity is unknown.

UMIs and a universal primer site were added when TCR cDNA was made by 5'RACE template switching. TCRdb redid the calling of the 5' RACE reads with MiXCR, one entry per CDR3 protein. The repertoire consists of around 340,000 distinct CDR3 sequences, with under 15% occurring once and the leading ten covering 2.5% to 4%. The sequence was collected from a young man who received the YFV17D yellow fever vaccine. Material: CD4+ T cells sorted from PBMCs, obtained 15 days after the yellow fever booster vaccination.

CDR3 sequence (DNA): TGTGCCAGCAGGGGATTGGGACAGGGAAACACCATATATTTT. Residues: CASRGLGQGNTIYF. The chain employs TRBV27 and TRBJ1-3; 7 bases align to TRBD1. CDR3 size: 14 residues. Trimming took 6 bases from V and 4 from J; bases not matched to a gene: 6. Germline-derived CDR1 and CDR2 are MNHEY and SMNVEV (reference sequence).